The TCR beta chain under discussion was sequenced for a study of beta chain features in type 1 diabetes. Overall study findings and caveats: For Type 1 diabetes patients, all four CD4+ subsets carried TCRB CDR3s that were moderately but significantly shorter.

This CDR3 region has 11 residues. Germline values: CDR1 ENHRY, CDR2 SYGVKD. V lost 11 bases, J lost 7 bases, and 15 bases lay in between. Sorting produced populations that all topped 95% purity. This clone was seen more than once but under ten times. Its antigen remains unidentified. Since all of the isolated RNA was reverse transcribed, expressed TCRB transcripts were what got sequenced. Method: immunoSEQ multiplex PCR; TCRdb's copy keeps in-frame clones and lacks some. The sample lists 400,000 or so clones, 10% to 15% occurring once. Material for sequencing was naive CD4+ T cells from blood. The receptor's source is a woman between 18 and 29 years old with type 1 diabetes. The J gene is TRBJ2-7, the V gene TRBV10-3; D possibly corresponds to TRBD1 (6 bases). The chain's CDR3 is CASRTAGEQYF. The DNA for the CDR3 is TGTGCCTCCCGGACAGCAGGGGAGCAGTACTTC.